This T cell receptor beta chain is from a study of cytomegalovirus exposure and HLA in healthy donors. The wider study: In a previous analysis, about 100 million unique TCR beta sequences were found from 150 million to 200 million T cells. Study outcomes and limitations: The investigators catalogued 150 or so TCR beta chains as cytomegalovirus-associated. Analyses of presence/absence relied on an assumption of roughly uniform sequencing depth across donors.

Remarks on this clone: Its antigen is unknown.

CDR3 length: 13 residues. Trimming removed 5 bases from V and 10 bases from J; junction bases left unmatched: 9. The germline CDR1 and CDR2 sequences are MDHEN and SYDVKM. It was with 60 Vbeta and 13 Jbeta primers that the PCR ran. Sequenced by immunoSEQ multiplex PCR; TCRdb stores in-frame clones only, minus some. The sample lists more than 150,000 clones, roughly 85% seen once, with around 15% in the top ten. Sequences were obtained from PBMCs. V gene TRBV28 combines with J gene TRBJ1-1; 8 nucleotides agree with TRBD1. This clonotype originated in a man aged 45-60 years in good health and CMV-seropositive. CDR3 protein: CASSLDPDRGAFF. The CDR3 DNA reads as TGTGCCAGCAGTCTCGACCCAGACAGGGGAGCTTTCTTT.